The T cell receptor beta chain under discussion was sequenced for a study of control samples from healthy donors and cancer patients. Repertoires were generated with immunoSEQ multiplex PCR, while TCRdb's copy carries only in-frame clones and drops some. The sample contains about 85,000 clones, roughly 91% of which appear only once. V lost 5 bases, J lost 13 bases, and 7 bases stayed unmatched. This CDR3 is 12 amino acids long. Sample: blood. The rearrangement joins TRBV12-3 or TRBV12-4 to TRBJ1-2, with 10 positions matching TRBD1. This clonotype was obtained from a man aged 50 or older in good health. CDR3 residues: CASSKTGGEATF. CDR3 sequence (DNA): TGTGCCAGCAGTAAGACAGGGGGCGAGGCCACCTTC.